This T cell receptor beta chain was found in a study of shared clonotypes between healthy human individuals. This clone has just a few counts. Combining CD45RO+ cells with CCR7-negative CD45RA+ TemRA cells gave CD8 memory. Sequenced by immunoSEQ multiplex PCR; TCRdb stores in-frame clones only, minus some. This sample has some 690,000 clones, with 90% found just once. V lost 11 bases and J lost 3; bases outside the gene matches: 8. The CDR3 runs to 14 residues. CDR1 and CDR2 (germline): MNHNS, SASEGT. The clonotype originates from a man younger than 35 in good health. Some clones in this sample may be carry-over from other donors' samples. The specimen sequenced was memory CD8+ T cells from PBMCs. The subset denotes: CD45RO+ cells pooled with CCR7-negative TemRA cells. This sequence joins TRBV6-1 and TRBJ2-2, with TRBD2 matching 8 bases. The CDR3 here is CAGASGPDTGELFF. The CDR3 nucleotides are TGTGCCGGTGCTAGCGGGCCGGACACCGGGGAGCTGTTTTTT.